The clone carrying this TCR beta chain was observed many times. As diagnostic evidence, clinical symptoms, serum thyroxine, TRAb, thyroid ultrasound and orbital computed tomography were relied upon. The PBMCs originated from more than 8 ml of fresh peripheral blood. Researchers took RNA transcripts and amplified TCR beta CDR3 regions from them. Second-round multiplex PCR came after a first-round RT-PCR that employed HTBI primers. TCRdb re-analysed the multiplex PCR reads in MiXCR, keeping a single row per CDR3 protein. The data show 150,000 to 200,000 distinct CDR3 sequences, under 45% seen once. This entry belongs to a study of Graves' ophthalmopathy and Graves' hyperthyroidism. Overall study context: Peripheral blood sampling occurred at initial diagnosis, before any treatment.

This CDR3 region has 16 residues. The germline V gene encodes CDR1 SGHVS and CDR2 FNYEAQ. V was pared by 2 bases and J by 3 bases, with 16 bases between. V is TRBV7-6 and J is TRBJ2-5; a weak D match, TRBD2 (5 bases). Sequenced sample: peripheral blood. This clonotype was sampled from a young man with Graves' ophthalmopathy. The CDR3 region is CASSLNVAGGKETQYF. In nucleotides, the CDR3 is TGTGCCAGCAGCTTAAATGTGGCGGGTGGGAAAGAGACCCAGTACTTC.